The 30 T cell receptor beta chains listed next were all sequenced from one sample in a study of cytomegalovirus exposure and HLA in healthy donors. Researchers ran the PCR with 60 Vbeta and 13 Jbeta primers. Method: immunoSEQ multiplex PCR; TCRdb's copy keeps in-frame clones and lacks some. Altogether over 150,000 clones are present, around 79% being singletons, with the ten largest covering less than 2%. The sample consisted of PBMCs. All receptors come from a woman younger than 35 in good health and CMV-seronegative.

The chain links TRBV5-6 to TRBJ1-1; 8 bases are shared with TRBD1. This CDR3 contains 15 residues. V trimming: 2 bases; J trimming: 3 bases; junction bases outside the gene matches: 6. CDR1 is SGHDT, CDR2 YYEEEE, per germline. CDR3 bases: TGTGCCAGCAGCTTCATTGACAGGGGTGACACTGAAGCTTTCTTT. It is translated as CASSFIDRGDTEAFF.

The chain uses TRBV7-8 and TRBJ1-5; D is unclear. Germline CDR1 SGHVS, CDR2 FQNEAQ. V was trimmed by 5 bases and J by 2 bases, leaving 16 bases between them. This CDR3 has 16 amino acids. DNA of the CDR3: TGTGCCAGCAGCCCGGGAGGGCTCGGGGGCAATCAGCCCCAGCATTTT. Encoded protein: CASSPGGLGGNQPQHF.

This chain links TRBV25-1 with TRBJ1-1, with TRBD1 matching over 12 bases. Germline CDR1 reads MGHDK; CDR2 reads SYGVNS. V lost 7 bases and J lost 11; bases outside the gene matches: 11. This CDR3 spans 14 amino acids. Written as DNA, the CDR3 is TGTGCCAGCATAAGGACGGGACAGGGGGCGAGGGCTTTCTTT. Its translation: CASIRTGQGARAFF. Using reference TRBV25-1 and TRBJ1-1 for the parts outside the CDR3, the full variable domain is EADIYQTPRYLVIGTGKKITLECSQTMGHDKMYWYQQDPGMELHLIHYSYGVNSTEKGDLSSESTVSRIRTEHFPLTLESARPSHTSQYLCASIRTGQGARAFFGQGTRLTVV.

Comments on this clone: Compared with germline, one end of the junction differs, possibly owing to a read error. The CDR3 reads CASRLAERTGNERFF. As DNA, the CDR3 is TGTGCCAGCAGACTAGCGGAACGGACGGGGAATGAGCGGTTCTTC. This sequence joins TRBV11-2 and TRBJ2-1, with 8 bases fitting TRBD2. CDR1 is SGHAT, CDR2 FQNNGV, per germline. There are 15 residues in the CDR3.

Comments on this clone: At one boundary the junction diverges from the germline segment, which might be a read error. V gene TRBV9 combines with J gene TRBJ1-1; D is ambiguous. Germline V gives CDR1 SGDLS, CDR2 YYNGEE. The CDR3 runs to 13 residues. CDR3 residues: CASSRSRNAEAFF. Here the CDR3 DNA reads TGTGCCAGCAGCCGGTCCAGGAACGCTGAAGCTTTCTTT.

This clone has a handful of counts. V is TRBV28 and J is TRBJ2-2, with 8 bases aligning to TRBD2. Per germline, CDR1 MDHEN and CDR2 SYDVKM. The junction had 8 bases not matched to a gene; V was cut back by 6 bases and J by 2 bases. The CDR3 contains 16 residues. The chain's CDR3 is CASSWELAENTGELFF. The CDR3 nucleotides are TGTGCCAGCAGCTGGGAACTAGCGGAAAACACCGGGGAGCTGTTTTTT.

This chain joins TRBV11-2 and TRBJ1-3, with D uncertain. CDR1 and CDR2 from the germline V gene are SGHAT and FQNNGV. This CDR3 has 14 amino acids. V was trimmed by 1 base and J by 4 bases, leaving 8 bases between them. The CDR3 here is CASSLGHTGNTIYF. The CDR3 region has the DNA TGTGCCAGCAGCTTAGGACATACCGGAAACACCATATATTTT.

This clone was found a few times. In nucleotides, the CDR3 is TGTGCCAGTACCTCTAGCGTAGCTAGCACAGATACGCAGTATTTT. Translation gives CASTSSVASTDTQYF. V is TRBV19 and J is TRBJ2-3; tentative D call: TRBD2 (6 bases). V was shortened by 7 bases and J by 0 bases, with 14 bases between the two germline ends. Per the germline V gene, CDR1 is LNHDA and CDR2 is SQIVND (reference sequence). The CDR3 consists of 15 residues.

The CDR3 region is CASSVTGDNSYEQYF. CDR3 nucleotides: TGTGCCAGCAGCGTAACGGGAGACAACTCCTACGAGCAGTACTTC. This chain links TRBV9 with TRBJ2-7; D possibly corresponds to TRBD2 (6 bases). With 1 base removed from V and 0 bases from J, the gap between germline ends came to 11 bases. CDR3 size: 15 residues. Germline loops: CDR1 SGDLS, CDR2 YYNGEE.

J is TRBJ1-4 and V is TRBV7-9; 9 bases fit TRBD1. In germline, CDR1 is SEHNR, CDR2 FQNEAQ (reference sequence). Trimming took 7 bases from V and 8 from J; bases not matched to a gene: 11. The CDR3 spans 15 residues. CDR3 in DNA: TGTGCCAGCACCCAACAGGGGGCTGGGACGGAAAAACTGTTTTTT. Amino acid sequence: CASTQQGAGTEKLFF.

The chain has TRBV5-6 and TRBJ1-1; maybe TRBD1 (5 bases). The CDR3 loop spans 16 amino acids. Trimming pared 5 bases from V and 3 bases from J, leaving 20 bases between. Germline V CDR1 and CDR2: SGHDT, YYEEEE. DNA of the CDR3: TGTGCCAGCAGTCCAGATTCAGGGTCGGCTTACACTGAAGCTTTCTTT. This gives the protein CASSPDSGSAYTEAFF.

The gene calls are TRBV2 and TRBJ2-3; TRBD2 is a possible D gene (6 bases). The V gene lost 6 bases and the J gene lost 0 bases, with 10 bases spanning the gap. This CDR3 region has 14 residues. CDR1 SNHLY and CDR2 FYNNEI come from the germline V gene. CDR3 DNA sequence: TGTGCCAGCAGCCCGACTAGGAGCACAGATACGCAGTATTTT. This codes for CASSPTRSTDTQYF. Using reference TRBV2 and TRBJ2-3 for the parts outside the CDR3, the full variable domain is EPEVTQTPSHQVTQMGQEVILRCVPISNHLYFYWYRQILGQKVEFLVSFYNNEISEKSEIFDDQFSVERPDGSNFTLKIRSTKLEDSAMYFCASSPTRSTDTQYFGPGTRLTVL.

The rearrangement links TRBV28 to TRBJ2-5, with D hard to call. Per the germline V gene, CDR1 is MDHEN and CDR2 is SYDVKM. V lost 6 bases, J lost 7 bases, and 9 bases lay in between. The CDR3 runs to 11 residues. As DNA, the CDR3 is TGTGCCAGCAGCCTGGGCGCGACCCAGTACTTC. This codes for CASSLGATQYF.

The CDR3 nucleotides are TGTGCCAGCAGTTTGGAGGGATATGAAAAACTGTTTTTT. This encodes CASSLEGYEKLFF. The chain employs TRBV28 and TRBJ1-4; D uncertain. The V end was cut by 3 bases, the J end by 6 bases, with 8 bases between. Per germline, CDR1 MDHEN and CDR2 SYDVKM. The CDR3 sequence is 13 residues long.

CDR3: CASSLEGGEKLFF. The CDR3, as DNA: TGTGCCAGCAGCTTAGAAGGGGGTGAAAAACTGTTTTTT. The chain joins TRBV11-2 to TRBJ1-4; D may be TRBD1 (6 bases). The CDR3 totals 13 residues. The V gene's germline CDR1 is SGHAT and CDR2 FQNNGV. V lost 0 bases to trimming and J lost 7 bases, with 6 bases between them. The whole variable domain, filled in from reference TRBV11-2 and TRBJ1-4, reads EAGVAQSPRYKIIEKRQSVAFWCNPISGHATLYWYQQILGQGPKLLIQFQNNGVVDDSQLPKDRFSAERLKGVDSTLKIQPAKLEDSAVYLCASSLEGGEKLFFGSGTQLSVL.

The V call is TRBV5-4, the J call TRBJ2-2; 8 bases are shared with TRBD2. Germline CDR1 and CDR2: SGHNT and YYREEE (reference sequence). After removal of 2 bases from V and 7 bases from J, the junction contained 10 bases not matched to a gene. This CDR3 has 16 amino acids. In nucleotides, the CDR3 is TGTGCCAGCAGCTTTTTCGGGGGGGCTCTTATCGGGGAGCTGTTTTTT. As protein: CASSFFGGALIGELFF.

This clone showed up just a few times. The gene calls are TRBV28 and TRBJ2-2; possible D gene TRBD2, 6 bases. CDR3 length: 15 amino acids. V lost 3 bases to trimming and J lost 2 bases, with 10 bases between them. The germline V gene encodes CDR1 MDHEN and CDR2 SYDVKM. This CDR3 is CASSLTGVNTGELFF. The CDR3 DNA is TGTGCCAGCAGTTTGACGGGAGTAAACACCGGGGAGCTGTTTTTT.

V usage is TRBV2 and J usage is TRBJ2-1; the D gene is possibly TRBD2 (5 bases). The CDR3 loop spans 13 amino acids. The ends were cut back, 4 bases at V and 6 bases at J, with 10 bases in the middle. Germline-derived CDR1 and CDR2 are SNHLY and FYNNEI. In DNA form, the CDR3 reads TGTGCCAGCAGTGGCTCTCGGGGCAATGAGCAGTTCTTC. Its protein product is CASSGSRGNEQFF.

The V call is TRBV4-1, the J call TRBJ1-5, with D possibly TRBD1 on 5 matching bases. Trimming removed 3 bases at V and 4 bases at J, with 13 bases between. CDR1 is MGHRA and CDR2 is YSYEKL in the germline V gene. This CDR3 has 15 amino acids. The CDR3 is CASSQSGALNQPQHF. The DNA for the CDR3 is TGCGCCAGCAGCCAGTCTGGGGCTCTGAATCAGCCCCAGCATTTT.

On this clone: The junction does not match germline at one end; this may be a read error. The chain links TRBV7-9 to TRBJ1-1; D is unclear. CDR1 is SEHNR, CDR2 FQNEAQ, per germline (reference sequence). CDR3 length equals 12 residues. CDR3 nucleotide sequence: TGTTCCAGCTCCCCCGGGAACACTGAAGCTTTCTTT. Amino acid sequence: CSSSPGNTEAFF. The full variable domain, its missing parts supplied by reference TRBV7-9 and TRBJ1-1, is DTGVSQNPRHKITKRGQNVTFRCDPISEHNRLYWYRQTLGQGPEFLTYFQNEAQLEKSRLLSDRFSAERPKGSFSTLEIQRTEQGDSAMYLCSSSPGNTEAFFGQGTRLTVV.

Written as DNA, the CDR3 is TGTGCCAGCAGCCCGGACAGGGAGCAGTACTTC. It translates to CASSPDREQYF. This chain uses TRBV7-2 with TRBJ2-7, with 7 bases that match TRBD1. The V gene's germline CDR1 is SGHTA and CDR2 FQGNSA. The trim removed 5 bases at V and 7 bases at J, leaving 2 bases unmatched. There are 11 residues in the CDR3. The variable domain in full, completed from reference TRBV7-2 and TRBJ2-7, reads GAGVSQSPSNKVTEKGKDVELRCDPISGHTALYWYRQSLGQGLEFLIYFQGNSAPDKSGLPSDRFSAERTGGSVSTLTIQRTQQEDSAVYLCASSPDREQYFGPGTRLTVT.

The CDR3 DNA reads as TGCGCCAGCAGCTTCAGCGCGGGAATCTACAATGAGCAGTTCTTC. Residues: CASSFSAGIYNEQFF. The chain employs TRBV5-1 and TRBJ2-1, with D tentatively TRBD2 (6 bases). The CDR3 is 15 amino acids. V lost 2 bases and J 3 bases, leaving 12 bases between the germline ends. Germline CDR1 SGHRS, CDR2 YFSETQ.

The chain combines TRBV7-2 with TRBJ2-1; 8 bases are a match to TRBD1. Germline trimming cut 3 bases from V and 10 bases from J; bases unmatched to any gene: 8. Germline CDR1 reads SGHTA; CDR2 reads FQGNSA. This CDR3 has 14 amino acids. The CDR3: CASSLNQGAGEQFF. DNA for the CDR3: TGTGCCAGCAGCTTGAACCAGGGGGCAGGAGAGCAGTTCTTC.

The J gene is TRBJ2-7, the V gene TRBV19; 10 nucleotides match TRBD2. Germline V lookup: CDR1 LNHDA, CDR2 SQIVND (reference sequence). This CDR3 is 16 amino acids long. The junction had 4 bases not matched to a gene; V was cut back by 2 bases and J by 0 bases. For the CDR3, the DNA is TGTGCCAGTAGTATATGGAGGACTAGCGGCTCCTACGAGCAGTACTTC. The encoded protein is CASSIWRTSGSYEQYF. Full variable domain (remainder filled in from reference TRBV19 and TRBJ2-7): DGGITQSPKYLFRKEGQNVTLSCEQNLNHDAMYWYRQDPGQGLRLIYYSQIVNDFQKGDIAEGYSVSREKKESFPLTVTSAQKNPTAFYLCASSIWRTSGSYEQYFGPGTRLTVT.

The rearrangement uses TRBV6-6 and TRBJ1-5; no firm D call. Germline V CDR1 and CDR2: MNHNY, SVGAGI (reference sequence). The CDR3 extends over 14 amino acids. V shed 4 bases and J shed 0 bases, with 7 bases lying between them. The CDR3: CASSSGNSNQPQHF. The CDR3 region has the DNA TGTGCCAGCAGTTCGGGTAATAGCAATCAGCCCCAGCATTTT.

The V call is TRBV7-3, the J call TRBJ2-1; weak D call: TRBD2 (7 bases). V lost 4 bases and J lost 7, with 17 bases in between. The CDR3 is 15 residues long. Germline lookup yields CDR1 SGHTA and CDR2 FQGTGA. CDR3 nucleotide sequence: TGTGCCAGCAGCTCTGTGGGGGGGGGCCTGAATGAGCAGTTCTTC. Translation gives CASSSVGGGLNEQFF. Together with reference TRBV7-3 and TRBJ2-1, the CDR3 gives the full variable domain: GAGVSQTPSNKVTEKGKYVELRCDPISGHTALYWYRQSLGQGPEFLIYFQGTGAADDSGLPNDRFFAVRPEGSVSTLKIQRTERGDSAVYLCASSSVGGGLNEQFFGPGTRLTVL.

The rearrangement joins TRBV11-2 to TRBJ2-4; unclear D gene. Germline V gives CDR1 SGHAT, CDR2 FQNNGV. Trimming left V 3 bases short and J 0 bases short, with 9 bases between. The CDR3 consists of 15 residues. The CDR3 loop is CASSFTDLAKNIQYF. For the CDR3, the DNA is TGTGCCAGCAGCTTTACAGACCTAGCCAAAAACATTCAGTACTTC.

V usage is TRBV27 and J usage is TRBJ2-2, with D perhaps TRBD2 (5 bases). The CDR3 is 16 amino acids. V was shortened by 0 bases and J by 2 bases, with 10 bases between the two germline ends. Per germline, CDR1 MNHEY and CDR2 SMNVEV (reference sequence). DNA for the CDR3: TGTGCCAGCAGTTTATCAGGCGGGCTCAACACCGGGGAGCTGTTTTTT. This translates into CASSLSGGLNTGELFF.

This chain joins TRBV27 and TRBJ1-5; possibly TRBD1 for D (5 bases). Trimming removed 2 bases at V and 6 bases at J, with 11 bases between. CDR1 is MNHEY, CDR2 SMNVEV, per germline (reference sequence). The CDR3 sequence is 14 residues long. The DNA for the CDR3 is TGTGCCAGCAGTTTACTAGGGGCTGGTCAGCCCCAGCATTTT. Its protein is CASSLLGAGQPQHF.

V is TRBV9 and J is TRBJ1-2; 10 bases fit TRBD1. The junction had 7 bases not matched to a gene; V was cut back by 3 bases and J by 5 bases. This CDR3 region has 15 residues. Germline V gene sequence: CDR1 SGDLS, CDR2 YYNGEE. The CDR3 sequence: CASSGRTGGSYGYTF. The CDR3 DNA reads as TGTGCCAGCAGCGGTAGGACAGGGGGTTCGTATGGCTACACCTTC.